A selection of T cell receptor beta chains follows, all from one sample in a study of vaccination and CD4 T cells after COVID-19. Using its own MiXCR run on the PCR reads, TCRdb lists one record per CDR3 protein. The sample shows over 10,000 distinct CDR3 sequences, approximately 60% of them seen only once. Their cognate antigens are unknown. The specimen sequenced was CD4+ T cells from blood, cultured in vitro. The receptor source for this set is a human donor who had recovered from COVID-19. CDR3s include the opening cysteine and the closing phenylalanine or tryptophan. Fields, in order: J gene, CDR3 length, D gene, V gene, clone size, CDR3 protein, CDR3 DNA. D genes are given only for firm matches. The size entry is marked missing in some rows and otherwise reads once, few, many or a size class.

J gene: TRBJ2-7
CDR3 length: 15
D gene: NA
V gene: TRBV6-2/TRBV6-3
clone size: NA
CDR3 protein: CASSYSLAPTYEQYF
CDR3 DNA: TGTGCCAGCAGTTACTCGCTAGCCCCCACGTACGAGCAGTACTTC

J gene: TRBJ2-5
CDR3 length: 13
D gene: NA
V gene: TRBV20-1
clone size: NA
CDR3 protein: CSARYLVGETQYF
CDR3 DNA: TGCAGTGCTAGATACCTAGTAGGCGAGACCCAGTACTTC

J gene: TRBJ1-5
CDR3 length: 15
D gene: TRBD1
V gene: TRBV6-2/TRBV6-3
clone size: few
CDR3 protein: CASSWGTDSNQPQHF
CDR3 DNA: TGTGCCAGCAGTTGGGGGACAGATAGCAATCAGCCCCAGCATTTT

J gene: TRBJ1-6
CDR3 length: 15
D gene: TRBD1
V gene: TRBV15
clone size: NA
CDR3 protein: CATSRGGTGNSPLHF
CDR3 DNA: TGTGCCACCAGCAGAGGGGGGACAGGGAATTCACCCCTCCACTTT

J gene: TRBJ1-1
CDR3 length: 15
D gene: NA
V gene: TRBV11-3
clone size: NA
CDR3 protein: CASSLGRGRNTEAFF
CDR3 DNA: TGTGCCAGCAGCTTAGGGCGCGGAAGGAACACTGAAGCTTTCTTT

J gene: TRBJ2-2
CDR3 length: 17
D gene: TRBD2
V gene: TRBV27
clone size: once
CDR3 protein: CASSSGLAGDGTGELFF
CDR3 DNA: TGTGCCAGCAGTTCGGGACTAGCGGGAGATGGCACCGGGGAGCTGTTTTTT

J gene: TRBJ2-1
CDR3 length: 15
D gene: TRBD2
V gene: TRBV15
clone size: once
CDR3 protein: CATSPGTSRYNEQFF
CDR3 DNA: TGTGCCACCAGCCCCGGGACTAGCAGATACAATGAGCAGTTCTTC

J gene: TRBJ2-1
CDR3 length: 14
D gene: NA
V gene: TRBV20-1
clone size: once
CDR3 protein: CSASAPGLSNEQFF
CDR3 DNA: TGCAGTGCTAGCGCACCGGGACTGAGTAATGAGCAGTTCTTC

J gene: TRBJ1-1
CDR3 length: 15
D gene: NA
V gene: TRBV28
clone size: once
CDR3 protein: CASSLGGGRGTEAFF
CDR3 DNA: TGTGCCAGCAGTTTGGGCGGGGGGCGTGGCACTGAAGCTTTCTTT

J gene: TRBJ1-5
CDR3 length: 15
D gene: NA
V gene: TRBV19
clone size: NA
CDR3 protein: CASSHALGGNQPQHF
CDR3 DNA: TGTGCCAGTAGCCATGCATTAGGGGGCAATCAGCCCCAGCATTTT

J gene: TRBJ1-2
CDR3 length: 14
D gene: TRBD1
V gene: TRBV15
clone size: few
CDR3 protein: CATSSLTGESGYTF
CDR3 DNA: TGTGCCACCAGCAGCTTGACAGGGGAGAGTGGCTACACCTTC

J gene: TRBJ1-3
CDR3 length: 16
D gene: NA
V gene: TRBV6-1
clone size: NA
CDR3 protein: CASSQIDPLSGNTIYF
CDR3 DNA: TGTGCCAGCAGTCAAATCGATCCGCTCTCTGGAAACACCATATATTTT

J gene: TRBJ2-3
CDR3 length: 18
D gene: TRBD2
V gene: TRBV6-1
clone size: NA
CDR3 protein: CASSEGLAGGGNTDTQYF
CDR3 DNA: TGTGCCAGCAGTGAAGGGCTAGCGGGAGGGGGGAACACAGATACGCAGTATTTT

J gene: TRBJ2-7
CDR3 length: 14
D gene: NA
V gene: TRBV6-2/TRBV6-3
clone size: NA
CDR3 protein: CASSSERRAYEQYF
CDR3 DNA: TGTGCCAGCAGTTCAGAGCGCAGGGCCTACGAGCAGTACTTC

J gene: TRBJ1-6
CDR3 length: 13
D gene: NA
V gene: TRBV6-1
clone size: NA
CDR3 protein: CASTDRQNSPLHF
CDR3 DNA: TGTGCCAGCACGGACAGACAAAATTCACCCCTCCACTTT

J gene: TRBJ1-6
CDR3 length: 15
D gene: NA
V gene: TRBV2
clone size: NA
CDR3 protein: CASRWTDVNNSPLHF
CDR3 DNA: TGTGCCAGCAGGTGGACAGACGTCAATAATTCACCCCTCCACTTT

J gene: TRBJ2-2
CDR3 length: 14
D gene: NA
V gene: TRBV20-1
clone size: few
CDR3 protein: CSARDSGTQGELFF
CDR3 DNA: TGCAGTGCTAGAGACTCCGGGACCCAGGGGGAGCTGTTTTTT

J gene: TRBJ1-2
CDR3 length: 13
D gene: NA
V gene: TRBV20-1
clone size: NA
CDR3 protein: CSATEGYVYGYTF
CDR3 DNA: TGCAGTGCAACCGAGGGGTACGTCTATGGCTACACCTTC

J gene: TRBJ1-1
CDR3 length: 14
D gene: TRBD1
V gene: TRBV20-1
clone size: NA
CDR3 protein: CSAGRDRDNPEAFF
CDR3 DNA: TGCAGTGCTGGAAGGGACAGGGATAACCCTGAAGCTTTCTTT

J gene: TRBJ2-3
CDR3 length: 14
D gene: NA
V gene: TRBV20-1
clone size: NA
CDR3 protein: CSAGGSGSTDTQYF
CDR3 DNA: TGCAGTGCTGGGGGAAGCGGGAGCACAGATACGCAGTATTTT

J gene: TRBJ2-3
CDR3 length: 14
D gene: TRBD2
V gene: TRBV2
clone size: NA
CDR3 protein: CASSESGGTDTQYF
CDR3 DNA: TGTGCCAGCAGTGAAAGCGGGGGCACAGATACGCAGTATTTT

J gene: TRBJ2-1
CDR3 length: 16
D gene: TRBD2
V gene: TRBV11-3
clone size: NA
CDR3 protein: CASSLGTSGRYNEQFF
CDR3 DNA: TGTGCCAGCAGCTTAGGGACTAGCGGGAGGTACAATGAGCAGTTCTTC

J gene: TRBJ2-1
CDR3 length: 16
D gene: TRBD2
V gene: TRBV6-1
clone size: NA
CDR3 protein: CASSTSGTPPYNEQFF
CDR3 DNA: TGTGCCAGCAGTACTAGCGGGACCCCCCCCTACAATGAGCAGTTCTTC

J gene: TRBJ1-1
CDR3 length: 11
D gene: NA
V gene: TRBV6-1
clone size: NA
CDR3 protein: CASRTRSEAFF
CDR3 DNA: TGTGCCAGCAGGACGCGTTCTGAAGCTTTCTTT

J gene: TRBJ1-2
CDR3 length: 12
D gene: NA
V gene: TRBV6-5
clone size: few
CDR3 protein: CASSFTEDGYTF
CDR3 DNA: TGTGCCAGCAGTTTCACGGAAGATGGCTACACCTTC

J gene: TRBJ2-5
CDR3 length: 13
D gene: NA
V gene: TRBV20-1
clone size: NA
CDR3 protein: CSARAGVTETQYF
CDR3 DNA: TGCAGTGCTAGAGCGGGGGTTACGGAGACCCAGTACTTC

J gene: TRBJ2-2
CDR3 length: 16
D gene: NA
V gene: TRBV12-3/TRBV12-4
clone size: NA
CDR3 protein: CASSPRQGGNTGELFF
CDR3 DNA: TGTGCCAGCAGTCCCCGACAGGGAGGTAACACCGGGGAGCTGTTTTTT

J gene: TRBJ2-7
CDR3 length: 17
D gene: TRBD2
V gene: TRBV28
clone size: NA
CDR3 protein: CASLPPGLAGGNYEQYF
CDR3 DNA: TGTGCCAGCCTGCCCCCGGGACTAGCGGGAGGGAACTACGAGCAGTACTTC

J gene: TRBJ1-5
CDR3 length: 14
D gene: NA
V gene: TRBV7-2
clone size: few
CDR3 protein: CASSPNLGNQPQHF
CDR3 DNA: TGTGCCAGCAGCCCTAACTTGGGAAATCAGCCCCAGCATTTT

J gene: TRBJ2-7
CDR3 length: 12
D gene: TRBD1
V gene: TRBV20-1
clone size: medium-sized
CDR3 protein: CSASGQGGEQYF
CDR3 DNA: TGCAGTGCGAGTGGACAGGGTGGAGAGCAGTACTTC

J gene: TRBJ2-5
CDR3 length: 14
D gene: NA
V gene: TRBV7-6
clone size: NA
CDR3 protein: CASSLTSLVETQYF
CDR3 DNA: TGTGCCAGCAGCTTAACATCTCTGGTGGAGACCCAGTACTTC

J gene: TRBJ2-2
CDR3 length: 18
D gene: NA
V gene: TRBV7-9
clone size: NA
CDR3 protein: CASSLGARRKINTGEPFF
CDR3 DNA: TGTGCCAGCAGCTTAGGAGCGAGAAGGAAAATAAACACCGGGGAGCCGTTTTTT

J gene: TRBJ2-2
CDR3 length: 14
D gene: NA
V gene: TRBV24-1
clone size: few
CDR3 protein: CATSEDSGAGELFF
CDR3 DNA: TGTGCCACCAGTGAGGATAGTGGCGCCGGGGAGCTGTTTTTT

J gene: TRBJ2-5
CDR3 length: 13
D gene: NA
V gene: TRBV7-9
clone size: NA
CDR3 protein: CASSDGTLETQYF
CDR3 DNA: TGTGCCAGCAGCGACGGGACCCTAGAGACCCAGTACTTC

J gene: TRBJ2-3
CDR3 length: 15
D gene: NA
V gene: TRBV11-2
clone size: NA
CDR3 protein: CASAVSRSSTDTQYF
CDR3 DNA: TGTGCCAGCGCCGTGTCCCGATCTAGCACAGATACGCAGTATTTT

J gene: TRBJ2-3
CDR3 length: 14
D gene: NA
V gene: TRBV20-1
clone size: NA
CDR3 protein: CSASLGSDTDTQYF
CDR3 DNA: TGCAGTGCCTCTCTCGGGTCAGACACAGATACGCAGTATTTT

J gene: TRBJ2-3
CDR3 length: 15
D gene: TRBD2
V gene: TRBV10-3
clone size: large
CDR3 protein: CAISVGREGTDTQYF
CDR3 DNA: TGTGCCATCAGTGTGGGGCGGGAGGGCACAGATACGCAGTATTTT

J gene: TRBJ1-4
CDR3 length: 15
D gene: NA
V gene: TRBV6-1
clone size: NA
CDR3 protein: CASSEALGGREKLFF
CDR3 DNA: TGTGCCAGCAGTGAAGCGCTGGGGGGTAGGGAAAAACTGTTTTTT

J gene: TRBJ1-5
CDR3 length: 13
D gene: TRBD1
V gene: TRBV2
clone size: NA
CDR3 protein: CASRGQGVQPQHF
CDR3 DNA: TGTGCCAGCAGAGGACAGGGGGTTCAGCCCCAGCATTTT

J gene: TRBJ2-1
CDR3 length: 15
D gene: TRBD2
V gene: TRBV6-2/TRBV6-3
clone size: once
CDR3 protein: CASSQTSEPHNEQFF
CDR3 DNA: TGTGCCAGCAGCCAGACTAGCGAGCCCCACAATGAGCAGTTCTTC

J gene: TRBJ2-2
CDR3 length: 17
D gene: NA
V gene: TRBV7-2
clone size: NA
CDR3 protein: CASSLVIQGPYPGELFF
CDR3 DNA: TGTGCCAGCAGCTTAGTGATACAAGGTCCTTATCCCGGGGAGCTGTTTTTT

J gene: TRBJ2-7
CDR3 length: 13
D gene: NA
V gene: TRBV6-1
clone size: NA
CDR3 protein: CASRRYRAREQYF
CDR3 DNA: TGTGCCAGCAGGAGATATCGGGCGCGGGAGCAGTACTTC

J gene: TRBJ2-7
CDR3 length: 15
D gene: TRBD2
V gene: TRBV30
clone size: once
CDR3 protein: CAWSLTLAGVSEQYF
CDR3 DNA: TGTGCCTGGAGTCTAACACTAGCGGGAGTGTCCGAGCAGTACTTC

J gene: TRBJ1-2
CDR3 length: 14
D gene: NA
V gene: TRBV7-8
clone size: NA
CDR3 protein: CASSSLSVPNGYTF
CDR3 DNA: TGTGCCAGCAGCTCGCTGTCAGTGCCCAATGGCTACACCTTC

J gene: TRBJ2-1
CDR3 length: 16
D gene: NA
V gene: TRBV6-1
clone size: once
CDR3 protein: CASTLRRQSSYNEQFF
CDR3 DNA: TGTGCCAGCACACTACGGAGACAGAGCTCCTACAATGAGCAGTTCTTC

J gene: TRBJ2-3
CDR3 length: 16
D gene: NA
V gene: TRBV19
clone size: NA
CDR3 protein: CASSGSGRSYTDTQYF
CDR3 DNA: TGTGCCAGTAGTGGGTCGGGACGGTCCTACACAGATACGCAGTATTTT

J gene: TRBJ2-1
CDR3 length: 15
D gene: TRBD2
V gene: TRBV7-7
clone size: once
CDR3 protein: CASSPGLAGADEQFF
CDR3 DNA: TGTGCCAGCAGCCCGGGACTAGCGGGAGCGGATGAGCAGTTCTTC

J gene: TRBJ1-5
CDR3 length: 17
D gene: TRBD1
V gene: TRBV20-1
clone size: NA
CDR3 protein: CSAISGTGTYSNQPQHF
CDR3 DNA: TGCAGTGCTATCTCCGGGACAGGGACCTATAGCAATCAGCCCCAGCATTTT

J gene: TRBJ1-1
CDR3 length: 12
D gene: NA
V gene: TRBV20-1
clone size: NA
CDR3 protein: CSATKGGGEAFF
CDR3 DNA: TGCAGTGCCACCAAGGGGGGAGGTGAAGCTTTCTTT

J gene: TRBJ1-5
CDR3 length: 12
D gene: NA
V gene: TRBV19
clone size: NA
CDR3 protein: CASSSGKQPQHF
CDR3 DNA: TGTGCCAGTAGCTCAGGGAAGCAGCCCCAGCATTTT

J gene: TRBJ1-2
CDR3 length: 17
D gene: NA
V gene: TRBV28
clone size: NA
CDR3 protein: CASSLYITGGSMYGYTF
CDR3 DNA: TGTGCCAGCAGTTTATACATTACGGGAGGGAGCATGTATGGCTACACCTTC

J gene: TRBJ2-7
CDR3 length: 18
D gene: NA
V gene: TRBV21-1
clone size: NA
CDR3 protein: CASSKAPASGGGTYEQYF
CDR3 DNA: TGTGCCAGCAGCAAAGCCCCGGCTAGCGGAGGGGGCACCTACGAGCAGTACTTC